The clone carrying this T cell receptor (beta chain) has ten or more counts. Its antigen is unknown. Germline V gene lookup returns CDR1 SGHTA and CDR2 FQGNSA. This CDR3 has 16 amino acids. V lost 1 base and J 0 bases, leaving 11 bases between the germline ends. The data derive from a study of T-cell memory formation after mild COVID-19. Findings and caveats of the study: Pre-infection memory showed some responding clones, and this suggested that cross-reactive memory joined. Of the contracting clones, CD4+ ones lay mainly in CM and EM, and CD8+ ones in EMRA. Among clones contracting day 15 to 85, CD4/CD8 was balanced, whereas later expanders leaned CD4+.

Sample barcodes and UMIs were carried by the TCR alpha and TCR beta cDNA libraries that 5'RACE generated with constant-segment primers. TCRdb itself ran the 5' RACE reads through MiXCR, one entry per CDR3 protein. The data hold a few hundred thousand distinct CDR3 sequences, with around 10% observed a single time. Sequenced material: PBMCs or a T cell subset sorted from them (not recorded which). The TCR originated in a man between 18 and 29 years old who had mild COVID-19 (a few samples of this study predate the infection). Cell type and time point are not known. This sequence joins TRBV7-2 and TRBJ2-3; the D gene is possibly TRBD1 (6 bases). CDR3: CASSLGDRLSTDTQYF. The CDR3 DNA is TGTGCCAGCAGCTTAGGAGACAGGCTTAGCACAGATACGCAGTATTTT.